What follows are 26 T cell receptor beta chains derived from one specimen sequenced in a study of sequential checkpoint blockade in melanoma. Only in-frame clones appear in the TCRdb table, and some are missing; sequencing was by immunoSEQ multiplex PCR. This table holds tens of thousands of clones, 85% to 90% found once. Treatment denoted: randomized to nivolumab then ipilimumab (arm A) or the reverse (arm B). The specimen comprised CD8+ T cells sorted from blood (inferred from file names), sampled from a patient given nivolumab and ipilimumab in sequence. The source is a human donor with melanoma.

The chain recombines TRBV27 with TRBJ2-7; 7 bases align to TRBD2. There are 15 residues in the CDR3. V gave up 2 bases and J gave up 4 bases; unmatched junction bases: 8. Germline V gene data show CDR1 as MNHEY and CDR2 as SMNVEV (reference sequence). The CDR3 here is CASSLQGRGEYEQYF. For the CDR3, the DNA is TGTGCCAGCAGTTTACAAGGGAGGGGAGAATACGAGCAGTACTTC.

This clone was picked up a small number of times. The genes are TRBV19 and TRBJ2-7, with D maybe TRBD1 (5 bases). There are 13 residues in the CDR3. Trimming took off 4 bases at V and 7 bases at J, with 14 bases between the two ends. Germline-derived CDR1 and CDR2 are LNHDA and SQIVND (reference sequence). The CDR3 is CASSRKWTLEQYF. DNA for the CDR3: TGTGCCAGTAGTAGGAAATGGACACTGGAGCAGTACTTC.

The V call is TRBV5-1, the J call TRBJ2-7, with a weak D call TRBD1 (5 bases). V was clipped by 0 bases and J by 1 base, with 5 bases between them. CDR3 length: 13 residues. CDR1 SGHRS and CDR2 YFSETQ come from the germline V gene. The CDR3 protein is CASSLGQSYEQYF. The CDR3 nucleotides are TGCGCCAGCAGCTTGGGACAGTCCTACGAGCAGTACTTC.

The chain joins TRBV27 to TRBJ2-7, with D possibly being TRBD1 (5 bases). V dropped 4 bases and J dropped 5 bases, with 6 bases sitting between them. Germline V gives CDR1 MNHEY, CDR2 SMNVEV (reference sequence). The CDR3 is 11 residues long. CDR3 loop: CASSSGHEQYF. Here the CDR3 DNA reads TGTGCCAGCAGTTCAGGGCACGAGCAGTACTTC.

V and J are TRBV27 and TRBJ2-1, with TRBD1 matching over 7 bases. The germline V gene encodes CDR1 MNHEY and CDR2 SMNVEV (reference sequence). V was pared by 6 bases and J by 11 bases, with 10 bases of the junction left unmatched. There are 13 residues in the CDR3. In nucleotides, the CDR3 is TGTGCCAGCAGCAGCAACAGGGGATATAAGCAGTTCTTC. This gives the protein CASSSNRGYKQFF.

V and J are TRBV28 and TRBJ1-5; D gene ambiguous. Trimming stripped 2 bases from V and 3 bases from J, with 11 bases between. CDR1 is MDHEN, CDR2 SYDVKM, per germline. CDR3 length: 15 residues. CDR3 sequence: CASSLGGSLNQPQHF. The CDR3 DNA reads as TGTGCCAGCAGTTTAGGAGGGAGCCTCAATCAGCCCCAGCATTTT. Full variable domain (outside the CDR3, taken from reference TRBV28 and TRBJ1-5): DVKVTQSSRYLVKRTGEKVFLECVQDMDHENMFWYRQDPGLGLRLIYFSYDVKMKEKGDIPEGYSVSREKKERFSLILESASTNQTSMYLCASSLGGSLNQPQHFGDGTRLSIL.

V is TRBV28 and J is TRBJ1-5; D is undetermined. The germline V and J ends were trimmed by 6 bases and 2 bases, with 8 bases remaining between them. This CDR3 comprises 13 residues. Germline V gives CDR1 MDHEN, CDR2 SYDVKM. The CDR3 loop reads CASSHIRNQPQHF. Here the CDR3 DNA reads TGTGCCAGCAGCCACATCCGCAATCAGCCCCAGCATTTT.

This clone was recorded once. CDR3 in DNA: TGTGCCAGCCCAGGGGAGGGAACAGATACGCAGTATTTT. Protein: CASPGEGTDTQYF. The chain is built from TRBV6-1 and TRBJ2-3, with D perhaps TRBD2 (7 bases). The V end lost 8 bases, the J end lost 3 bases, and 12 bases lay between the germline ends. Germline V gene lookup returns CDR1 MNHNS and CDR2 SASEGT. The CDR3 loop spans 13 amino acids.

The rearrangement joins TRBV6-6 to TRBJ2-7; D is uncertain. V dropped 0 bases and J dropped 7 bases, with 13 bases sitting between them. Germline assignment: CDR1 MNHNY and CDR2 SVGAGI (reference sequence). The length of the CDR3 is 14 residues. For the CDR3, the DNA is TGTGCCAGCAGTTACTCGAGAGATCCTTGGGAGCAGTACTTC. Encoded protein: CASSYSRDPWEQYF.

CDR3 sequence: CATSSERGSPLNEQFF. The CDR3 coding sequence is TGTGCCACCAGCAGTGAACGCGGGAGCCCTCTCAATGAGCAGTTCTTC. The V and J genes are TRBV15 and TRBJ2-1; 7 nucleotides match TRBD2. Germline V lookup: CDR1 LNHNV, CDR2 YYDKDF (reference sequence). The CDR3 totals 16 residues. After removal of 3 bases from V and 6 bases from J, the junction contained 11 bases not matched to a gene. The full variable domain, completed using reference TRBV15 and TRBJ2-1, is DAMVIQNPRYQVTQFGKPVTLSCSQTLNHNVMYWYQQKSSQAPKLLFHYYDKDFNNEADTPDNFQSRRPNTSFCFLDIRSPGLGDTAMYLCATSSERGSPLNEQFFGPGTRLTVL.

The V and J genes are TRBV11-3 and TRBJ1-4, with 10 bases lining up with TRBD1. Germline CDR1 and CDR2: SGHNT and YENEEA. The CDR3 extends over 17 amino acids. J lost 0 bases, V lost 4 bases, and 5 bases had no gene match. CDR3 in amino acids: CASSSGQGVATNEKLFF. Written as DNA, the CDR3 is TGTGCCAGCAGCTCAGGACAGGGGGTGGCAACTAATGAAAAACTGTTTTTT.

The V call is TRBV5-6, the J call TRBJ1-2; TRBD1 aligns across 9 bases. The CDR3 runs to 14 residues. The V segment lost 5 bases and the J segment 2 bases; nucleotides outside the gene matches: 4. CDR1 is SGHDT, CDR2 YYEEEE, per germline. CDR3 in amino acids: CASRRTGENYGYTF. The CDR3 region has the DNA TGTGCCAGCAGGCGGACAGGGGAAAACTATGGCTACACCTTC.

This sequence joins TRBV13 and TRBJ2-7, with TRBD1 matching over 9 bases. V lost 5 bases and J lost 1; bases outside the gene matches: 12. Germline assignment: CDR1 PRHDT and CDR2 FYEKMQ (reference sequence). The CDR3 contains 17 residues. In nucleotides, the CDR3 is TGTGCCAGCAGCCTCAAAGGACAGGGGATTCTATCCTACGAGCAGTACTTC. It specifies CASSLKGQGILSYEQYF. The complete variable domain, with remaining parts taken from reference TRBV13 and TRBJ2-7, reads AAGVIQSPRHLIKEKRETATLKCYPIPRHDTVYWYQQGPGQDPQFLISFYEKMQSDKGSIPDRFSAQQFSDYHSELNMSSLELGDSALYFCASSLKGQGILSYEQYFGPGTRLTVT.

This clone was seen just once. The chain joins TRBV7-2 to TRBJ2-7; D unclear. Trimming left V 4 bases short and J 7 bases short, with 17 bases between. The CDR3 has 14 residues. Germline lookup yields CDR1 SGHTA and CDR2 FQGNSA. CDR3 in amino acids: CASSSVSPPWEQYV. The CDR3 nucleotides read TGTGCCAGCAGCTCCGTTAGCCCTCCCTGGGAGCAGTACGTC.

This rearrangement joins TRBV27 to TRBJ1-1; D is uncertain. Trimming took off 2 bases at V and 1 base at J, with 5 bases between the two ends. The CDR3 length is 13 residues. Looked up from germline, CDR1 is MNHEY and CDR2 is SMNVEV (reference sequence). CDR3 DNA: TGTGCCAGCAGTTTAGGGCAGAACACTGAAGCTTTCTTT. As protein: CASSLGQNTEAFF.

V is TRBV12-2 and J is TRBJ1-1; the tabulated D call, TRBD1, remains unverified against the DNA. TRBV12-2 is a documented pseudogene. This CDR3 spans 16 amino acids. For the CDR3, the DNA is TGTGCAAGTCGCTTAGTCCCGGGACAGACGAACACTGAAGCTTTCTTT. Its protein is CASRLVPGQTNTEAFF.

The V and J genes are TRBV6-6 and TRBJ2-7, with 10 bases matching TRBD1. V lost 6 bases, J lost 7 bases, and 9 bases stayed unmatched. The CDR3 has 14 residues. The germline V gene encodes CDR1 MNHNY and CDR2 SVGAGI (reference sequence). The CDR3 bases are TGTGCCAGCAGCCCCGGGACAGGGGCGGTTGAGCAGTACTTC. The encoded protein is CASSPGTGAVEQYF.

The J gene is TRBJ2-3, the V gene TRBV6-4; tentatively, D is TRBD1 (6 bases). The CDR3 is 13 amino acids. V lost 5 bases and J 7 bases, leaving 13 bases between the germline ends. The germline gives CDR1 MRHNA, CDR2 SNTAGT. Here the CDR3 reads CASSFGDKYTQYF. CDR3 in DNA: TGTGCCAGCAGTTTCGGGGACAAATATACGCAGTATTTT.

The chain uses TRBV9 and TRBJ2-1; 7 bases agree with TRBD1. Germline V gene data show CDR1 as SGDLS and CDR2 as YYNGEE. The CDR3 consists of 15 residues. V shed 2 bases and J 6 bases; nucleotides not matched to a gene: 8. This CDR3 reads CASSVSTGFINEQFF. As DNA, the CDR3 is TGTGCCAGCAGCGTTTCGACAGGGTTTATCAATGAGCAGTTCTTC.

This clone was detected only once. V and J are TRBV4-3 and TRBJ2-3; TRBD2 matches at 7 bases. CDR1 is LGHNA, CDR2 YSLEER, per germline. The CDR3 covers 15 residues. V lost 3 bases to trimming and J lost 0 bases; unmatched junction nucleotides: 3. This CDR3 reads CASSQGGGSTDTQYF. The DNA for the CDR3 is TGCGCCAGCAGCCAGGGGGGAGGGAGCACAGATACGCAGTATTTT.

This chain connects TRBV2 to TRBJ2-5; possible D gene TRBD1, 6 bases. Deletions cut 8 bases from V and 5 bases from J, with 30 bases between. From germline, CDR1 is SNHLY and CDR2 FYNNEI. This CDR3 contains 18 residues. CDR3 amino acids: CASDGAGSPMRGWETQYF. The CDR3 coding sequence is TGTGCCAGCGATGGGGCGGGCTCCCCAATGAGGGGGTGGGAGACCCAGTACTTC.

This clone was counted only a few times. The chain combines TRBV19 with TRBJ1-5, with D perhaps matching TRBD1 (6 bases). Between the trimmed V and J ends, which lost 5 bases and 3 bases, there was a span of 11 bases. The germline V gene encodes CDR1 LNHDA and CDR2 SQIVND (reference sequence). This CDR3 spans 14 amino acids. CDR3 residues: CASSLQGNNQPQHF. Written as DNA, the CDR3 is TGTGCCAGTAGTCTACAGGGCAACAATCAGCCCCAGCATTTT.

J is TRBJ2-1 and V is TRBV5-1; 11 nucleotides align to TRBD2. This CDR3 has 16 residues. Germline V lookup: CDR1 SGHRS, CDR2 YFSETQ. V dropped 4 bases and J dropped 2; count of bases not matched to a gene: 5. The CDR3, as DNA: TGCGCCAGCAGCCCCAGACTAGCGGGGACCTACAATGAGCAGTTCTTC. This sequence encodes CASSPRLAGTYNEQFF.

The chain joins TRBV5-1 to TRBJ2-1; 9 bases map to TRBD2. The CDR3 has 16 residues. With V trimmed by 4 bases and J by 0 bases, 5 bases remained unmatched. Germline V gene data show CDR1 as SGHRS and CDR2 as YFSETQ. The chain's CDR3 is CASSLQAGGSYNEQFF. The CDR3 bases are TGCGCCAGCAGCCTCCAAGCGGGGGGCTCCTACAATGAGCAGTTCTTC.

This chain joins TRBV30 and TRBJ2-1; D perhaps matches TRBD2 (6 bases). There are 14 residues in the CDR3. Germline loops: CDR1 GTSNPN, CDR2 SVGIG (reference sequence). Trimming left V 5 bases short and J 7 bases short, with 18 bases between. The CDR3 is CAWEPRLVLNEQFF. CDR3 DNA sequence: TGTGCCTGGGAGCCCCGACTAGTTTTGAATGAGCAGTTCTTC.

The gene calls are TRBV15 and TRBJ2-1, with a tentative D call TRBD2 (5 bases). In germline, CDR1 is LNHNV, CDR2 YYDKDF (reference sequence). V was cut by 6 bases and J by 2 bases, with 23 bases left in between. The CDR3 runs 18 residues. CDR3 nucleotide sequence: TGTGCCACCAGAACTCCACCTAGCCGGTGGAATACCTACAATGAGCAGTTCTTC. Translated, it gives CATRTPPSRWNTYNEQFF. Filled out from reference TRBV15 and TRBJ2-1, the complete variable domain reads DAMVIQNPRYQVTQFGKPVTLSCSQTLNHNVMYWYQQKSSQAPKLLFHYYDKDFNNEADTPDNFQSRRPNTSFCFLDIRSPGLGDTAMYLCATRTPPSRWNTYNEQFFGPGTRLTVL.